This TCR beta chain was captured in a study of cytomegalovirus exposure and HLA in healthy donors. Findings and limits, study-wide: In a later analysis, at a false discovery rate of 0.05, 15,000 to 20,000 TCR beta sequences matched HLA alleles.

A word on this clone: The antigen is undetermined.

PCR amplification relied on 60 Vbeta primers (plus 13 Jbeta primers). Sequenced by immunoSEQ multiplex PCR; TCRdb stores in-frame clones only, minus some. The table shows tens of thousands of clones, with 81% occurring only once. The V end lost 6 bases, the J end lost 4 bases, and 10 bases lay between the germline ends. Germline V gene lookup returns CDR1 SNHLY and CDR2 FYNNEI. This CDR3 spans 13 amino acids. The source of this sequence is a girl aged 2 to 10 in good health and CMV-seropositive. Specimen: PBMCs. This rearrangement joins TRBV2 to TRBJ1-3, with D maybe TRBD1 (5 bases). The DNA for the CDR3 is TGTGCCAGCAGACAGGCTAACGGAAACACCATATATTTT. Encoded protein: CASRQANGNTIYF.